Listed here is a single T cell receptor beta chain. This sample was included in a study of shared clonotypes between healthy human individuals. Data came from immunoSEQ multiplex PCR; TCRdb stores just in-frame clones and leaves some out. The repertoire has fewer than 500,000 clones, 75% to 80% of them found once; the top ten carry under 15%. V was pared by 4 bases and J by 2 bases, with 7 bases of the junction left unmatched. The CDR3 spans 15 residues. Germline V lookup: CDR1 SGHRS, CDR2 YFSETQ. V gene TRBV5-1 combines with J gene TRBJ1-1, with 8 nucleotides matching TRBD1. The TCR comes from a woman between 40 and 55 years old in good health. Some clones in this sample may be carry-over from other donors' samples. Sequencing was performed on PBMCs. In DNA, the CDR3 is TGCGCCAGCAGCGGCCGGACAGGGCAAAACACTGAAGCTTTCTTT. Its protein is CASSGRTGQNTEAFF.